A selection of T cell receptor beta chains follows, all from one sample in a study of Ad26.COV2.S vaccination and SARS-CoV-2 variants. The assay was immunoSEQ multiplex PCR, and TCRdb's table has in-frame clones only and misses some. The sample shows approximately 150,000 clones, roughly 85% of them seen only once. The source was peripheral blood, collected after recovery from COVID-19. The source is a human donor who had recovered from COVID-19. CDR3s include the opening cysteine and the closing phenylalanine or tryptophan. A D gene is named only where the DNA matches it firmly. The size of a clone is reported for some rows only, either as once, few or many, or as a class for expanded clones.

v_call: TRBV28
cdr3_length: 16
clone_size: .
j_call: TRBJ1-2
d_call: .
cdr3_nt: TGTGCCAGCAGTTCGCCCACCGAAGGGGCCAACTATGGCTACACCTTC
cdr3_aa: CASSSPTEGANYGYTF

v_call: TRBV5-8
cdr3_length: 11
clone_size: .
j_call: TRBJ1-1
d_call: .
cdr3_nt: TGTGCCAGCAGCTTGGCAGTAGACACGTTCTTT
cdr3_aa: CASSLAVDTFF

v_call: TRBV12-3/TRBV12-4
cdr3_length: 13
clone_size: few
j_call: TRBJ2-7
d_call: TRBD2
cdr3_nt: TGTGCCAGCAGTCCAGGACTAGCTGGTGAGCAGTACTTC
cdr3_aa: CASSPGLAGEQYF

v_call: TRBV7-9
cdr3_length: 12
clone_size: .
j_call: TRBJ2-5
d_call: .
cdr3_nt: TGTGCCGGAGTTTCCAGAAGTGAGACCCAGTACTTC
cdr3_aa: CAGVSRSETQYF

v_call: TRBV18
cdr3_length: 13
clone_size: .
j_call: TRBJ2-5
d_call: .
cdr3_nt: TGTGCCAGCTCACCAGGGGTTCGGGAGACCCAGTACTTC
cdr3_aa: CASSPGVRETQYF

v_call: TRBV18
cdr3_length: 15
clone_size: .
j_call: TRBJ2-1
d_call: TRBD1
cdr3_nt: TGTGCCAGCTCACCACTTGGGACAGGGAACAATGAGCAGTTCTTC
cdr3_aa: CASSPLGTGNNEQFF

v_call: TRBV5-5
cdr3_length: 16
clone_size: .
j_call: TRBJ2-2
d_call: .
cdr3_nt: TGTGCCAGCAGTTCCTGGACCGGGTCCAACACCGGGGAGCTGTTTTTT
cdr3_aa: CASSSWTGSNTGELFF

v_call: TRBV5-5
cdr3_length: 14
clone_size: .
j_call: TRBJ2-7
d_call: .
cdr3_nt: TGTGCCAGCAGCGTCGGGGGACGGAACTACGAGCAGTACTTC
cdr3_aa: CASSVGGRNYEQYF

v_call: TRBV20-1
cdr3_length: 14
clone_size: .
j_call: TRBJ1-2
d_call: TRBD1
cdr3_nt: TGCAGTGCTAGTCAGGACAGGGGTGGATATGGCTACACCTTC
cdr3_aa: CSASQDRGGYGYTF

v_call: TRBV6-5
cdr3_length: 15
clone_size: once
j_call: TRBJ2-1
d_call: TRBD1
cdr3_nt: TGTGCCAGCAGTTTGACCGGGACAGGATACAATGAGCAGTTCTTC
cdr3_aa: CASSLTGTGYNEQFF

v_call: TRBV12-5
cdr3_length: 13
clone_size: .
j_call: TRBJ1-1
d_call: .
cdr3_nt: TGTGCTAGTGCCCCATTAATGGACACTGAAGCTTTCTTT
cdr3_aa: CASAPLMDTEAFF

v_call: TRBV6-5
cdr3_length: 12
clone_size: .
j_call: TRBJ1-5
d_call: .
cdr3_nt: TGTGCCAGCAGTTCCCGAGGACAGCCCCAGCATTTT
cdr3_aa: CASSSRGQPQHF

v_call: TRBV28
cdr3_length: 15
clone_size: .
j_call: TRBJ1-5
d_call: TRBD1
cdr3_nt: TGTGCCAGCAGACTCCCCGGGACAGGATTTCAGCCCCAGCATTTT
cdr3_aa: CASRLPGTGFQPQHF

v_call: TRBV7-2
cdr3_length: 14
clone_size: once
j_call: TRBJ1-5
d_call: TRBD1
cdr3_nt: TGTGCCAGCAGCTACGACAGGGGCGGTCAGCCCCAGCATTTT
cdr3_aa: CASSYDRGGQPQHF

v_call: TRBV15
cdr3_length: 13
clone_size: .
j_call: TRBJ1-2
d_call: .
cdr3_nt: TGTGCCACTAGTCACGGGGGGAACTATGGCTACACCTTC
cdr3_aa: CATSHGGNYGYTF

v_call: TRBV11-2
cdr3_length: 14
clone_size: .
j_call: TRBJ2-4
d_call: TRBD1
cdr3_nt: TGTGCCAGCAGCTTCCGGGACAGGGAGAACATTCAGTACTTC
cdr3_aa: CASSFRDRENIQYF

v_call: TRBV6-5
cdr3_length: 16
clone_size: .
j_call: TRBJ2-7
d_call: TRBD2
cdr3_nt: TGTGCCAGCAGTTACTCCTTTAGCGGGGGGGCCTACGAGCAGTACTTC
cdr3_aa: CASSYSFSGGAYEQYF

v_call: TRBV10-3
cdr3_length: 13
clone_size: .
j_call: TRBJ2-2
d_call: TRBD2
cdr3_nt: TGTGCCATCAGTGGGGAGGGCACCGGGGAGCTGTTTTTT
cdr3_aa: CAISGEGTGELFF

v_call: TRBV2
cdr3_length: 16
clone_size: .
j_call: TRBJ2-7
d_call: .
cdr3_nt: TGTGCCAGCTCTGTTGCGGCCCAAGACGAGACCTACGAGCAGTACTTC
cdr3_aa: CASSVAAQDETYEQYF

v_call: TRBV12-3/TRBV12-4
cdr3_length: 13
clone_size: .
j_call: TRBJ1-1
d_call: .
cdr3_nt: TGTGCCAGCAGTACAGGGCATCGAACTGAAGCTTTCTTT
cdr3_aa: CASSTGHRTEAFF

v_call: TRBV27
cdr3_length: 15
clone_size: .
j_call: TRBJ2-1
d_call: .
cdr3_nt: TGTGCCAGCAGTTTATTCGGTAGCTCCTACAATGAGCAGTTCTTC
cdr3_aa: CASSLFGSSYNEQFF

v_call: TRBV19
cdr3_length: 13
clone_size: .
j_call: TRBJ1-1
d_call: .
cdr3_nt: TGTGCCAGTAGTATAGAAGGCAGGGGCGCAGCTTTCTTT
cdr3_aa: CASSIEGRGAAFF

v_call: TRBV5-1
cdr3_length: 15
clone_size: .
j_call: TRBJ2-2
d_call: .
cdr3_nt: TGCGCCAGCAGCTTCTCGGGGGGCAGCTCCGGGGAGCTGTTTTTT
cdr3_aa: CASSFSGGSSGELFF

v_call: TRBV6-5
cdr3_length: 15
clone_size: .
j_call: TRBJ2-3
d_call: TRBD1
cdr3_nt: TGTGCCAGCAGCAAAGGGACAGGAGACACAGATACGCAGTATTTT
cdr3_aa: CASSKGTGDTDTQYF

v_call: TRBV19
cdr3_length: 14
clone_size: .
j_call: TRBJ1-1
d_call: .
cdr3_nt: TGTGCCAGTAGTATTTGGGAGATGAACACTGAAGCTTTCTTT
cdr3_aa: CASSIWEMNTEAFF

v_call: TRBV6-2/TRBV6-3
cdr3_length: 15
clone_size: .
j_call: TRBJ2-2
d_call: TRBD2
cdr3_nt: TGTGCCAGCAGTTTACCTAGCGGGAACACCGGGGAGCTGTTTTTT
cdr3_aa: CASSLPSGNTGELFF

v_call: TRBV7-9
cdr3_length: 16
clone_size: .
j_call: TRBJ2-5
d_call: .
cdr3_nt: TGTGCCAGCAGGGGATGGGATAAGGGGTCCCAAGAGACCCAGTACTTC
cdr3_aa: CASRGWDKGSQETQYF

v_call: TRBV7-2
cdr3_length: 15
clone_size: few
j_call: TRBJ2-1
d_call: .
cdr3_nt: TGTGCCAGCAGCTTAGCGGGGGCTCCCTACAATGAGCAGTTCTTC
cdr3_aa: CASSLAGAPYNEQFF

v_call: TRBV6-2/TRBV6-3
cdr3_length: 14
clone_size: once
j_call: TRBJ2-5
d_call: .
cdr3_nt: TGTGCCAGCACCCCGCGGGACCTTGGAGAGACCCAGTACTTC
cdr3_aa: CASTPRDLGETQYF

v_call: TRBV6-5
cdr3_length: 15
clone_size: once
j_call: TRBJ2-2
d_call: .
cdr3_nt: TGTGCCAGCAGTTATTTCCCGGAGAACACCGGGGAGCTGTTTTTT
cdr3_aa: CASSYFPENTGELFF

v_call: TRBV7-9
cdr3_length: 13
clone_size: few
j_call: TRBJ1-1
d_call: .
cdr3_nt: TGTGCCAGCAGAAAAACCGGCCAGGGTGAAGCTTTCTTT
cdr3_aa: CASRKTGQGEAFF

v_call: TRBV6-5
cdr3_length: 13
clone_size: .
j_call: TRBJ1-4
d_call: .
cdr3_nt: TGTGCCAGCAGTTCCCCAGGACCAAGGAAACTGTTTTTT
cdr3_aa: CASSSPGPRKLFF

v_call: TRBV6-5
cdr3_length: 14
clone_size: .
j_call: TRBJ1-2
d_call: .
cdr3_nt: TGTGCCAGCACTCCTTCGATGGGGGGCTATGGCTACACCTTC
cdr3_aa: CASTPSMGGYGYTF

v_call: TRBV7-2
cdr3_length: 14
clone_size: .
j_call: TRBJ1-4
d_call: TRBD1
cdr3_nt: TGTGCCAGCAGCCTCCGGGACAGGAATGAAAAACTGTTTTTT
cdr3_aa: CASSLRDRNEKLFF

v_call: TRBV29-1
cdr3_length: 13
clone_size: .
j_call: TRBJ1-2
d_call: .
cdr3_nt: TGCAGCGCCCCAATCGGCCATGAACATGGCTACACCTTC
cdr3_aa: CSAPIGHEHGYTF

v_call: TRBV18
cdr3_length: 13
clone_size: few
j_call: TRBJ1-4
d_call: .
cdr3_nt: TGTGCCAGCTCTGCAGTAGGTGGTGAAAAACTGTTTTTT
cdr3_aa: CASSAVGGEKLFF

v_call: TRBV19
cdr3_length: 15
clone_size: .
j_call: TRBJ2-2
d_call: TRBD1
cdr3_nt: TGTGCCAGTATTTCCGGGACAGGGACCACCGGGGAGCTGTTTTTT
cdr3_aa: CASISGTGTTGELFF

v_call: TRBV3-1/TRBV3-2
cdr3_length: 12
clone_size: .
j_call: TRBJ2-2
d_call: .
cdr3_nt: TGTGCCAGCAGCCAAATTACCGGGGAGCTGTTTTTT
cdr3_aa: CASSQITGELFF

v_call: TRBV7-9
cdr3_length: 14
clone_size: .
j_call: TRBJ2-1
d_call: TRBD2
cdr3_nt: TGTGCCAGCCATGATAGCGGGGTCTACAATGAGCAGTTCTTC
cdr3_aa: CASHDSGVYNEQFF

v_call: TRBV18
cdr3_length: 15
clone_size: .
j_call: TRBJ2-7
d_call: TRBD2
cdr3_nt: TGTGCCAGCTCGGGAGAGCGGGGGGGCTCCTACGAGCAGTACTTC
cdr3_aa: CASSGERGGSYEQYF

v_call: TRBV9
cdr3_length: 13
clone_size: once
j_call: TRBJ1-1
d_call: TRBD1
cdr3_nt: TGTGCCAACCCCGGGACAGGGGCCACTGAAGCTTTCTTT
cdr3_aa: CANPGTGATEAFF

v_call: TRBV11-3
cdr3_length: 11
clone_size: .
j_call: TRBJ1-2
d_call: .
cdr3_nt: TGTGCCAGAACCCCCTACTATGGCTACACCTTC
cdr3_aa: CARTPYYGYTF

v_call: TRBV19
cdr3_length: 14
clone_size: .
j_call: TRBJ2-2
d_call: .
cdr3_nt: TGTGCCAGTATCCTGGGGGCGGGAACCGGGGAGCTGTTTTTT
cdr3_aa: CASILGAGTGELFF